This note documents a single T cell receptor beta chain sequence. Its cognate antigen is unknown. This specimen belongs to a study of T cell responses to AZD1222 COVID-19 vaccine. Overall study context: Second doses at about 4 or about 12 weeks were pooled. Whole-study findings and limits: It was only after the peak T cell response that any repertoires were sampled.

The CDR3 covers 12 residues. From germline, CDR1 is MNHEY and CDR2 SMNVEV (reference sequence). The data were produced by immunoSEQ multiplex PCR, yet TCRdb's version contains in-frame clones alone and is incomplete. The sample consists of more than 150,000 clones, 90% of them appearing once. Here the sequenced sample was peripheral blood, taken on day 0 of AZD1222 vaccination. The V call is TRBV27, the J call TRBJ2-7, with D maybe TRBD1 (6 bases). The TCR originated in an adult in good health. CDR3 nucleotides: TGTGCGAGTGGGACATTCGGCTACGAGCAGTACTTC. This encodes CASGTFGYEQYF.